This T cell receptor (beta chain) was sequenced for a study of molecular identifiers for immune sequencing clone quantification. TCRdb processed the PCR reads anew with MiXCR; each CDR3 protein has one entry. The top ten hold 1.4% of the sample, which has 50,000 to 75,000 distinct CDR3 sequences, roughly a fifth seen once. This CDR3 has 16 residues. The germline V and J ends were trimmed by 2 bases and 3 bases, with 15 bases remaining between them. Per germline, CDR1 SGHAT and CDR2 FQNNGV. This clonotype showed up just once. This could be a read error, since a much larger clone is one nucleotide away. Lacking the conserved final phenylalanine or tryptophan, this CDR3 likely reflects a read error.

The sequenced material came from naive CD8+ T cells from blood, with Jurkat cell RNA spiked in. The sample's subset: FACS-sorted CD8+CD4-CCR7+CD45RA+ naive T cells. This TCR was recovered from a human donor in good health. Some libraries in this study had Jurkat cell RNA spiked in. The rearrangement uses TRBV11-2 and TRBJ2-3; possible D gene TRBD1, 6 bases. The CDR3 DNA sequence: TGTGCCAGCAGCTTATTCCCAATTAGGGGGACAGATACGCAGTATATT. Amino acid sequence: CASSLFPIRGTDTQYI.